This T cell receptor beta chain stems from a study of identical twins. This clonotype was counted a few times. Via MiXCR, TCRdb re-called the 5' RACE reads, giving one row per CDR3 protein. The sample lists 650,000 to 750,000 distinct CDR3 sequences; 20% to 25% were seen once. CDR1 is LGHDT and CDR2 is YNNKEL in the germline V gene (reference sequence). Trimming left V 4 bases short and J 8 bases short, with 8 bases between. CDR3 length equals 11 residues. These same records also appear under a second study, on T cells expressing NK-cell markers.

The J gene is TRBJ1-2, the V gene TRBV3-1; D remains ambiguous. The sequenced material came from PBMCs. The sequence derives from a young woman in good health. CDR3 sequence reads: CASSRGDGYTF. DNA for the CDR3: TGTGCCAGCAGCCGGGGAGACGGCTACACCTTC.